A single sample is the source of the 28 T cell receptor beta chains below, sequenced in a study of cytomegalovirus exposure and HLA in healthy donors. Assay used: immunoSEQ multiplex PCR; TCRdb lists only in-frame clones, some missing. Counted here are under 100,000 clones, around 96% occurring once; the ten biggest clones make up 0.78%. Source material: PBMCs. These receptors all come from a man between 18 and 29 years old in good health and CMV-seronegative.

Here the CDR3 reads CASSLVGSEQYV. CDR3 DNA sequence: TGTGCCAGCAGCTTAGTGGGGAGTGAGCAGTACGTC. V and J are TRBV11-2 and TRBJ2-7, with D possibly being TRBD2 (5 bases). This CDR3 contains 12 residues. Trimming left V 1 base short and J 7 bases short, with 8 bases between. Germline values: CDR1 SGHAT, CDR2 FQNNGV.

The chain employs TRBV6-1 and TRBJ2-7, with 7 bases fitting TRBD1. This CDR3 has 12 amino acids. Trimming took 8 bases from V and 7 from J; bases not matched to a gene: 8. Germline V gene lookup returns CDR1 MNHNS and CDR2 SASEGT. The CDR3 coding sequence is TGTGCCAGCGGGAGACAGGGTCGAGAGCAGTACGTC. It yields the protein CASGRQGREQYV.

This clone was observed a few times. The chain recombines TRBV6-4 with TRBJ2-2, with D uncertain. The V end lost 0 bases, the J end lost 0 bases, and 8 bases lay between the germline ends. The CDR3 totals 16 residues. Per germline, CDR1 MRHNA and CDR2 SNTAGT. The CDR3 sequence is CASSDSGRSNTGELFF. DNA for the CDR3: TGTGCCAGCAGTGACTCTGGGCGATCGAACACCGGGGAGCTGTTTTTT.

This sequence joins TRBV28 and TRBJ2-7; TRBD1 matches at 7 bases. From germline, CDR1 is MDHEN and CDR2 SYDVKM. V trimming: 3 bases; J trimming: 3 bases; junction bases outside the gene matches: 11. The CDR3 is 16 residues long. This CDR3 is CASSFLQQGLLYEQYF. The CDR3 nucleotides are TGTGCCAGCAGTTTCCTCCAACAGGGGTTGCTCTACGAGCAGTACTTC.

This sequence joins TRBV5-1 and TRBJ2-1, with 8 bases aligning to TRBD2. The junction had 2 bases not matched to a gene; V was cut back by 1 base and J by 5 bases. CDR1 and CDR2 (germline): SGHRS, YFSETQ. The CDR3 length is 14 residues. The CDR3 DNA reads TGCGCCAGCAGCTTGCCGGGAGGGGACAATGAGCAGTTCTTC. This gives the protein CASSLPGGDNEQFF.

This chain joins TRBV7-2 and TRBJ2-1; 11 bases are a match to TRBD2. Germline V gives CDR1 SGHTA, CDR2 FQGNSA. The CDR3 loop spans 16 amino acids. Trimming cost V 2 bases and J 8 bases; bases outside gene matches: 8. CDR3 DNA: TGTGCCAGCAGCTTATTAGTACTAGCGGGAGCCGATGAGCAGTTCTTC. This codes for CASSLLVLAGADEQFF.

J is TRBJ2-7 and V is TRBV9; 8 positions match TRBD1. This CDR3 is built from 15 residues. V was clipped by 0 bases and J by 7 bases; unmatched bases: 9. Looked up from germline, CDR1 is SGDLS and CDR2 is YYNGEE. CDR3 sequence (DNA): TGTGCCAGCAGCGTAGTCGGCAGGGGGCCTCAAGAGCAGTACTTC. Its translation: CASSVVGRGPQEQYF.

V is TRBV7-9 and J is TRBJ2-3; possibly TRBD2 for D (6 bases). The CDR3 runs 15 residues. Per the germline V gene, CDR1 is SEHNR and CDR2 is FQNEAQ (reference sequence). The V end lost 6 bases, the J end lost 9 bases, and 22 bases lay between the germline ends. Here the CDR3 reads CASSHPGLGTKTQYF. CDR3 bases: TGTGCCAGCAGTCATCCGGGACTTGGAACGAAGACGCAGTATTTT.

The V and J genes are TRBV27 and TRBJ1-5; D not resolved. CDR3 length equals 11 residues. V gave up 8 bases and J gave up 2 bases, with 4 bases separating them. CDR1 MNHEY and CDR2 SMNVEV come from the germline V gene (reference sequence). CDR3 loop: CASGRNQPQHF. CDR3 sequence (DNA): TGTGCCAGCGGCCGCAATCAGCCCCAGCATTTT.

The chain uses TRBV19 and TRBJ1-1; 8 bases map to TRBD1. The V segment lost 5 bases and the J segment 1 base; nucleotides outside the gene matches: 3. CDR1 and CDR2 from the germline V gene are LNHDA and SQIVND (reference sequence). The CDR3 is made up of 14 amino acids. This CDR3 is CASSVDRENTEAFF. The CDR3 DNA is TGTGCCAGTAGTGTGGACAGGGAGAACACTGAAGCTTTCTTT.

The chain joins TRBV10-3 to TRBJ2-1; a possible D gene is TRBD2 (6 bases). Germline loops: CDR1 ENHRY, CDR2 SYGVKD. The ends were cut back, 10 bases at V and 5 bases at J, with 12 bases in the middle. CDR3 length equals 12 residues. The CDR3 reads CATLGGHNEQFF. The CDR3 nucleotides are TGTGCCACCTTGGGAGGCCACAATGAGCAGTTCTTC.

This chain joins TRBV5-6 and TRBJ2-3, with 8 nucleotides matching TRBD1. Germline CDR1 is SGHDT and CDR2 is YYEEEE. This CDR3 has 15 residues. V was clipped by 1 base and J by 6 bases; unmatched bases: 7. The CDR3 is CASSLLQGASDTQYF. DNA for the CDR3: TGTGCCAGCAGCTTGCTCCAGGGGGCGTCTGATACGCAGTATTTT.

The J gene is TRBJ1-1, the V gene TRBV29-1, with 7 bases fitting TRBD1. This CDR3 comprises 13 residues. The V gene's germline CDR1 is SQVTM and CDR2 ANQGSEA. The junction had 6 bases not matched to a gene; V was cut back by 5 bases and J by 3 bases. The CDR3 here is CSVQQGWDTEAFF. DNA of the CDR3: TGCAGCGTTCAACAGGGGTGGGACACTGAAGCTTTCTTT.

The CDR3 sequence: CASSPGGSYEQYV. The DNA for the CDR3 is TGTGCCAGCAGCCCGGGCGGGTCCTACGAGCAGTACGTC. This chain joins TRBV5-4 and TRBJ2-7, with D perhaps matching TRBD2 (5 bases). This CDR3 contains 13 residues. V lost 4 bases, J lost 1 base, and 9 bases lay in between. Germline CDR1 reads SGHNT; CDR2 reads YYREEE (reference sequence).

CDR3 sequence: CASSSSSGANVLTF. The CDR3 DNA sequence: TGTGCCAGCAGCTCCAGCTCTGGGGCCAACGTCCTGACTTTC. This sequence joins TRBV7-6 and TRBJ2-6; no definite D call. CDR1 is SGHVS, CDR2 FNYEAQ, per germline. CDR3 size: 14 residues. Trimming pared 4 bases from V and 0 bases from J, leaving 4 bases between.

The chain carries TRBV7-6 and TRBJ2-2, with 11 bases that match TRBD1. V shed 4 bases, J shed 4 bases, and the junction held 11 bases outside the gene matches. CDR1 is SGHVS, CDR2 FNYEAQ, per germline. The CDR3 consists of 18 residues. This chain's CDR3 is CASSSAPWTGGFTGELFF. CDR3 in DNA: TGTGCCAGCAGCTCAGCTCCCTGGACAGGGGGCTTCACCGGGGAGCTGTTTTTT.

The CDR3 DNA sequence: TGTGCCAGCAGCTTAGCCGGTCTGGGCAGAGTGAACACTGAAGCTTTCTTT. Encoded protein: CASSLAGLGRVNTEAFF. This chain links TRBV11-3 with TRBJ1-1; D is ambiguous. V was pared by 1 base and J by 0 bases, with 15 bases between. Germline V gives CDR1 SGHNT, CDR2 YENEEA. This CDR3 comprises 17 residues.

A single count supports this clone. The CDR3 region is CASSPRLAGFNEQFF. Here the CDR3 DNA reads TGTGCCAGCAGTCCCCGACTAGCGGGATTCAATGAGCAGTTCTTC. The chain is built from TRBV27 and TRBJ2-1; 11 nucleotides agree with TRBD2. CDR3 size: 15 residues. V lost 5 bases to trimming and J lost 6 bases; unmatched junction nucleotides: 6. Germline V gives CDR1 MNHEY, CDR2 SMNVEV (reference sequence).

The chain carries TRBV5-1 and TRBJ1-2, with 10 bases lining up with TRBD1. J was trimmed by 8 bases and V by 0 bases; bases with no gene match: 7. CDR1 is SGHRS and CDR2 is YFSETQ in the germline V gene. CDR3 length: 15 residues. The CDR3 here is CASSLAGTGVRGYTF. In nucleotides, the CDR3 is TGCGCCAGCAGCTTGGCCGGGACAGGGGTTCGAGGCTACACCTTC.

The V call is TRBV9, the J call TRBJ2-3, with 7 bases identical to TRBD2. The CDR3 contains 14 residues. Per the germline V gene, CDR1 is SGDLS and CDR2 is YYNGEE. V shed 4 bases, J shed 4 bases, and the junction held 6 bases outside the gene matches. CDR3 sequence reads: CASSPGLDADTQYF. In DNA form, the CDR3 reads TGTGCCAGCAGCCCCGGACTAGATGCAGATACGCAGTATTTT.

The chain carries TRBV25-1 and TRBJ2-5; 12 bases match TRBD1. Trimming removed 3 bases from V and 4 bases from J; junction bases left unmatched: 6. The CDR3 consists of 16 residues. Germline V gene sequence: CDR1 MGHDK, CDR2 SYGVNS. The CDR3 protein is CASSEGDRGRRETQYF. The DNA for the CDR3 is TGTGCCAGCAGTGAGGGGGACAGGGGGCGTCGAGAGACCCAGTACTTC.

The chain couples TRBV5-4 to TRBJ2-7; D remains unclear. Germline CDR1 and CDR2: SGHNT and YYREEE (reference sequence). The CDR3 has 15 amino acids. Trimming took 0 bases from V and 3 from J, leaving 13 bases between them. CDR3 sequence reads: CASSLGGGLGYEQYF. Written as DNA, the CDR3 is TGTGCCAGCAGCTTGGGCGGTGGGTTGGGCTACGAGCAGTACTTC. The entire variable domain, with the rest obtained from reference TRBV5-4 and TRBJ2-7, is as follows: ETGVTQSPTHLIKTRGQQVTLRCSSQSGHNTVSWYQQALGQGPQFIFQYYREEENGRGNFPPRFSGLQFPNYSSELNVNALELDDSALYLCASSLGGGLGYEQYFGPGTRLTVT.

This clone was observed once. The V call is TRBV29-1, the J call TRBJ2-2, with 7 bases matching TRBD1. V shed 2 bases, J shed 0 bases, and the junction held 9 bases outside the gene matches. The CDR3 has 17 amino acids. CDR1 is SQVTM and CDR2 is ANQGSEA in the germline V gene. CDR3 sequence reads: CSVESLDRTSNTGELFF. The CDR3 nucleotides are TGCAGCGTTGAAAGCCTGGACAGGACTTCGAACACCGGGGAGCTGTTTTTT.

The gene calls are TRBV7-8 and TRBJ2-5, with D hard to call. Between the trimmed V and J ends, which lost 1 base and 0 bases, there was a span of 6 bases. The germline V gene encodes CDR1 SGHVS and CDR2 FQNEAQ. The CDR3 runs 14 residues. The CDR3 region is CASSLVAYQETQYF. The CDR3 region has the DNA TGTGCCAGCAGCTTAGTTGCGTACCAAGAGACCCAGTACTTC.

The chain links TRBV28 to TRBJ2-3; 9 bases align to TRBD2. Per germline, CDR1 MDHEN and CDR2 SYDVKM. The V segment lost 7 bases and the J segment 2 bases; nucleotides outside the gene matches: 16. This CDR3 is 18 amino acids long. CDR3 residues: CASTLRALAGVNTDTQYF. The CDR3, as DNA: TGTGCCAGCACTCTTCGGGCCTTAGCGGGGGTAAACACAGATACGCAGTATTTT.

V is TRBV27 and J is TRBJ2-3, with TRBD2 identical over 9 bases. This CDR3 has 17 amino acids. V lost 3 bases to trimming and J lost 5 bases; unmatched junction nucleotides: 12. Germline loops: CDR1 MNHEY, CDR2 SMNVEV (reference sequence). The CDR3 loop reads CASSFRPPSGNLDTQYF. The CDR3 nucleotides are TGTGCCAGCAGTTTCCGCCCCCCTAGCGGGAATTTAGATACGCAGTATTTT.

Notes on this clone: Sequence at one end of the junction differs from germline and may be a read error. The chain combines TRBV2 with TRBJ1-2; 7 bases agree with TRBD1. CDR3 length: 10 residues. Germline V gene data show CDR1 as SNHLY and CDR2 as FYNNEI. The CDR3 here is CASSSGGLNF. The CDR3 bases are TGTGCCAGCAGCTCAGGGGGACTGAACTTC.

The DNA of the CDR3 is TGTGCCAGCACGGTCCTGGGACAGGGATCAGAGACCCAGTACTTC. The encoded protein is CASTVLGQGSETQYF. The V and J genes are TRBV2 and TRBJ2-5; 9 bases are shared with TRBD1. The CDR3 contains 15 residues. Per the germline V gene, CDR1 is SNHLY and CDR2 is FYNNEI. Trimming took 7 bases from V and 4 from J; bases not matched to a gene: 10.